Following are 7 T cell receptor beta chains from one sample sequenced in a study of cytomegalovirus exposure and HLA in healthy donors. This table comes from immunoSEQ multiplex PCR, and its TCRdb copy is limited to in-frame clones, with some not included. The data show roughly 56,000 clones, roughly 94% seen once. The specimen sequenced was PBMCs. The receptors originated from a man younger than 30 in good health and CMV-seronegative.

The rearrangement joins TRBV28 to TRBJ1-5; no reliable D call. Per germline, CDR1 MDHEN and CDR2 SYDVKM. Deletions cut 6 bases from V and 3 bases from J, with 18 bases between. This CDR3 region has 16 residues. The CDR3 DNA reads as TGTGCCAGCAGGGACGTGGGCGCCGGGGACAATCAGCCCCAGCATTTT. It encodes CASRDVGAGDNQPQHF.

This clone was seen more than once but under ten times. V gene TRBV10-3 combines with J gene TRBJ1-5, with TRBD1 identical over 7 bases. Germline loops: CDR1 ENHRY, CDR2 SYGVKD. The ends lost 0 bases at V and 7 bases at J; junction bases unmatched: 0. The CDR3 runs to 13 residues. The CDR3 DNA reads as TGTGCCATCAGTGAGTCAGGGGGCCAGCCCCAGCATTTT. Encoded protein: CAISESGGQPQHF.

A few counts support this clone. The chain carries TRBV5-6 and TRBJ1-1; a weak D match, TRBD1 (6 bases). Trimming removed 4 bases at V and 11 bases at J, with 21 bases between. Per the germline V gene, CDR1 is SGHDT and CDR2 is YYEEEE. CDR3 length equals 14 residues. CDR3 sequence: CASSSPDAPQGAFF. The CDR3 nucleotides read TGTGCCAGCAGCAGTCCCGACGCGCCCCAGGGGGCTTTCTTT.

V gene TRBV11-3 combines with J gene TRBJ2-5, with 7 bases matching TRBD2. Germline CDR1 is SGHNT and CDR2 is YENEEA. The CDR3 is made up of 17 amino acids. V was clipped by 5 bases and J by 5 bases; unmatched bases: 17. The CDR3 reads CASSLGDTSVGMETQYF. The CDR3 DNA reads as TGTGCCAGCAGCCTGGGAGATACTAGCGTGGGGATGGAGACCCAGTACTTC. The full variable domain, with the rest looked up from reference TRBV11-3 and TRBJ2-5, is EAGVVQSPRYKIIEKKQPVAFWCNPISGHNTLYWYLQNLGQGPELLIRYENEEAVDDSQLPKDRFSAERLKGVDSTLKIQPAELGDSAVYLCASSLGDTSVGMETQYFGPGTRLLVL.

V and J are TRBV7-2 and TRBJ1-1, with D hard to call. In germline, CDR1 is SGHTA, CDR2 FQGNSA. Trimming removed 1 base at V and 5 bases at J, with 14 bases between. This CDR3 spans 15 amino acids. The CDR3 region has the DNA TGTGCCAGCAGCTTAGGGTTGGCGGGAGGGACTGAAGCTTTCTTT. Encoded protein: CASSLGLAGGTEAFF.

The chain combines TRBV30 with TRBJ2-4; TRBD1 is a possible D gene (6 bases). This CDR3 is 11 amino acids long. The germline V gene has CDR1 GTSNPN and CDR2 SVGIG (reference sequence). Trimming took off 4 bases at V and 7 bases at J, with 8 bases between the two ends. CDR3 sequence: CAWNRANIQYF. In DNA, the CDR3 is TGTGCCTGGAACAGGGCCAACATTCAGTACTTC.

The chain couples TRBV7-8 to TRBJ2-1; 10 nucleotides match TRBD1. The CDR3 is made up of 17 amino acids. The V gene end was trimmed by 5 bases and the J gene end by 5 bases; junction bases not matched to a gene: 12. The germline V gene encodes CDR1 SGHVS and CDR2 FQNEAQ. The chain's CDR3 is CASSLWGDRGSHNEQFF. DNA for the CDR3: TGTGCCAGCAGCCTGTGGGGGGACAGGGGCTCTCACAATGAGCAGTTCTTC.